The next 2 T cell receptor beta chains were all read from a single sample in a study of cytomegalovirus exposure and HLA in healthy donors. Produced via immunoSEQ multiplex PCR; TCRdb's table is partial and in-frame only. The sample lists approximately 300,000 clones, approximately 90% occurring once. Sample: PBMCs. These receptors were obtained from a woman aged 25 to 45 in good health and CMV-seropositive.

This clone is a singleton in its sample. This chain links TRBV10-3 with TRBJ2-3, with unresolved D. Germline V gives CDR1 ENHRY, CDR2 SYGVKD. The CDR3 sequence is 11 residues long. The V end lost 6 bases, the J end lost 7 bases, and 8 bases lay between the germline ends. The CDR3 DNA is TGTGCCATCAGAGACCAGAATACGCAGTATTTT. This sequence encodes CAIRDQNTQYF.

Points on this clone: This sample also contains other DNA sequences that code for the same CDR3. The chain has TRBV28 and TRBJ2-5; tentatively, D is TRBD1 or TRBD2 (5 bases each). The V gene lost 2 bases and the J gene lost 1 base, with 5 bases spanning the gap. CDR1 and CDR2 (germline): MDHEN, SYDVKM. CDR3 length: 13 residues. CDR3: CASSLGGQETQYF. CDR3 in DNA: TGTGCCAGCAGTTTAGGGGGCCAAGAGACCCAGTACTTC.